This TCR beta chain appears in the sequencing data of a study of Ad26.COV2.S vaccination and SARS-CoV-2 variants. The CDR3 totals 17 residues. The V gene's germline CDR1 is SGHRS and CDR2 YFSETQ. V shed 0 bases and J 3 bases; nucleotides not matched to a gene: 7. Produced via immunoSEQ multiplex PCR; TCRdb's table is partial and in-frame only. The table includes 410,000 or so clones, 90% detected once. The sample's treatment: around 19 received Ad26.COV2.S at low or high dose, single or two shots; about 5 received placebo; per-sample allocation not given. Material that was analyzed had been drawn on day 63 after the first vaccine or placebo injection. In Boston, an adult donor aged 18-55 years took part.

The chain employs TRBV5-1 and TRBJ2-1; the match to TRBD1 covers 9 bases. This receptor was taken from a person between 18 and 65 years old who received the Ad26.COV2.S COVID-19 vaccine or a placebo. The source material was peripheral blood, sampled in a trial of Ad26.COV2.S vaccine versus placebo. For the CDR3, the DNA is TGCGCCAGCAGCTTGGCCCTTGGGACAGGGAACTACAATGAGCAGTTCTTC. Encoded protein: CASSLALGTGNYNEQFF. Looking up the rest from reference TRBV5-1 and TRBJ2-1 gives the full variable domain: KAGVTQTPRYLIKTRGQQVTLSCSPISGHRSVSWYQQTPGQGLQFLFEYFSETQRNKGNFPGRFSGRQFSNSRSEMNVSTLELGDSALYLCASSLALGTGNYNEQFFGPGTRLTVL.